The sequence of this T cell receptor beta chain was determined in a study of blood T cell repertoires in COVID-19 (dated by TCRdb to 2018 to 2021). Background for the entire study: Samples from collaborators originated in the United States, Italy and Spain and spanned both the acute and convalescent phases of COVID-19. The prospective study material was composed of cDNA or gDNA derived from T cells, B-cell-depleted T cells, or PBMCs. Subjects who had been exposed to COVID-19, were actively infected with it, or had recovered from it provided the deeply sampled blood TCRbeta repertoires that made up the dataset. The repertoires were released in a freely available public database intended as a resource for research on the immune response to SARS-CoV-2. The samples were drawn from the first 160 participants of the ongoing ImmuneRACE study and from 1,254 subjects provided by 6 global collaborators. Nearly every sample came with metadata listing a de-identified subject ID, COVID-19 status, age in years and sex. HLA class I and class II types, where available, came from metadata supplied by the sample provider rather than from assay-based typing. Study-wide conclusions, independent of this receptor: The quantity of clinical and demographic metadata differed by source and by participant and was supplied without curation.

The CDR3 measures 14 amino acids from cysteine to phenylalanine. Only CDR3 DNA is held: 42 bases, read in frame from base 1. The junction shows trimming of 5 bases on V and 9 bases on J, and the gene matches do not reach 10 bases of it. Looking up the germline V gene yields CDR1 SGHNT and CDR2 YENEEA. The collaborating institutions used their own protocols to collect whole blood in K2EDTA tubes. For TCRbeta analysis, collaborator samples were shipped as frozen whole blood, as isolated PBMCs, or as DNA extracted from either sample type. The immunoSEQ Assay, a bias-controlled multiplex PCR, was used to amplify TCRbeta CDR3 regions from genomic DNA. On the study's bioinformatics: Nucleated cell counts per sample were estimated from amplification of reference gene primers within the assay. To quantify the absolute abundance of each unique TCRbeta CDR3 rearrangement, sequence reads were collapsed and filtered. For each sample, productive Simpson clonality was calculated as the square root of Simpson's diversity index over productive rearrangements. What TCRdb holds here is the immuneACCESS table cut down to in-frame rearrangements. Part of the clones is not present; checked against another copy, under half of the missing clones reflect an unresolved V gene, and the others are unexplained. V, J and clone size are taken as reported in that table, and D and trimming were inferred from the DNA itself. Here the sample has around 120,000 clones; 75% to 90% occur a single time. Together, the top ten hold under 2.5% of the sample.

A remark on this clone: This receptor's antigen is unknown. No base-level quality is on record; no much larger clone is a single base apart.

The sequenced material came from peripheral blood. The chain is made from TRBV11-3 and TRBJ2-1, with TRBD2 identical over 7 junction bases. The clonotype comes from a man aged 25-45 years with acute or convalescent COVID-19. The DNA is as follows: TGTGCCAGCAGCCCCCTTACCGGCGGGGGTGAGCAGTTCTTC. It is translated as CASSPLTGGGEQFF.